Listed here are 2 T cell receptor beta chains from one sample, sequenced in a study of patients and donors after allogeneic stem cell transplantation. TCRdb analysed the RT-PCR reads with MiXCR anew, one entry per CDR3 protein. The profile shows about 960,000 distinct CDR3 sequences, roughly 18% of them singletons. Sample: blood, either unsorted or a sorted T cell fraction (not recorded which). These receptors all stem from a human donor who was either an allogeneic HSCT recipient or a stem cell or donor lymphocyte infusion donor (not recorded which). It is not recorded whose cells these are; they may come from a transplant donor.

The chain is built from TRBV29-1 and TRBJ1-6; 8 bases match TRBD1. Germline trimming cut 4 bases from V and 10 bases from J; bases unmatched to any gene: 9. Germline V gives CDR1 SQVTM, CDR2 ANQGSEA. CDR3 size: 14 residues. CDR3 sequence: CSVAIGQGTSPLHF. In DNA form, the CDR3 reads TGCAGCGTTGCCATAGGACAGGGAACCTCACCCCTCCACTTT.

The chain recombines TRBV5-1 with TRBJ2-1, with 8 nucleotides matching TRBD2. V dropped 3 bases and J dropped 9; count of bases not matched to a gene: 11. There are 15 residues in the CDR3. Germline-derived CDR1 and CDR2 are SGHRS and YFSETQ. This chain's CDR3 is CASSSQLTSDIEQFF. In nucleotides, the CDR3 is TGCGCCAGCAGCTCCCAGTTGACTAGCGACATTGAGCAGTTCTTC.